This T cell receptor (beta chain) appears in the sequencing data of a study of shared clonotypes between healthy human individuals. Points from the study as a whole: Shared across a few donors were 4% to 6% of the naive CD4 clonotypes.

TCRdb's table, derived via immunoSEQ multiplex PCR, lists solely in-frame clones and lacks some. This table has 700,000 or so clones, about two thirds appearing once. With 6 bases clipped from V and 3 bases from J, the junction kept 6 bases outside the gene matches. The germline V gene encodes CDR1 SNHLY and CDR2 FYNNEI. The CDR3 has 16 residues. As to this clone: Its antigen is as yet unknown.

The clonotype originates from a woman younger than 45 in good health. The chain carries TRBV2 and TRBJ2-2, with 11 bases fitting TRBD2. The sample taken for sequencing was memory CD4+ T cells sorted from blood. The subset denotes: CD45RA-negative fraction. The CDR3 spells CASRRTSGGYTGELFF. CDR3 DNA: TGTGCCAGCAGGCGAACTAGCGGGGGTTACACCGGGGAGCTGTTTTTT.